Below, 17 T cell receptor beta chains from the same sample are listed, as sequenced in a study of T cell repertoires in cytomegalovirus infection. In TCRdb, the reads were re-called with MiXCR into one record per CDR3 protein. The sample contains some 480,000 distinct CDR3 sequences, roughly a third of which appear only once. Their specific antigens are unknown. This material consisted of cultured PBMCs, taken from culture after CMV antigen stimulation. These receptor sequences come from a human donor in good health (CMV status not recorded). Some clones in this sample may be carry-over from other donors' samples.

For this clonotype: Mismatch with germline at one junction end may stem from a read error. This chain joins TRBV27 and TRBJ1-5; D is unresolved. The CDR3 spans 14 residues. Germline CDR1 and CDR2: MNHEY and SMNVEV (reference sequence). The CDR3 sequence is CASSLLGSHQPQHF. The CDR3 DNA reads TGTGCCAGCAGTTTACTGGGTAGCCATCAGCCCCAGCATTTT.

This clonotype was picked up a small number of times. The rearrangement joins TRBV10-3 to TRBJ2-1; 12 positions agree with TRBD2. The CDR3 spans 14 residues. Germline trimming cut 8 bases from V and 8 bases from J; bases unmatched to any gene: 7. Germline V gives CDR1 ENHRY, CDR2 SYGVKD. The CDR3 protein is CAIRLAGEFDEQFF. The CDR3 nucleotides are TGTGCCATCCGACTAGCGGGAGAATTCGATGAGCAGTTCTTC.

The chain joins TRBV19 to TRBJ2-2; 8 positions agree with TRBD2. V trimming: 7 bases; J trimming: 9 bases; junction bases outside the gene matches: 13. The germline gives CDR1 LNHDA, CDR2 SQIVND (reference sequence). There are 15 residues in the CDR3. DNA for the CDR3: TGTGCCAGTACCCCCGGTAGGAGCGGGAGCAGGGAGCTGTTTTTT. This gives the protein CASTPGRSGSRELFF. Using reference TRBV19 and TRBJ2-2 for the parts outside the CDR3, the full variable domain is DGGITQSPKYLFRKEGQNVTLSCEQNLNHDAMYWYRQDPGQGLRLIYYSQIVNDFQKGDIAEGYSVSREKKESFPLTVTSAQKNPTAFYLCASTPGRSGSRELFFGEGSRLTVL.

On this clonotype: In this CDR3 the conserved last residue, phenylalanine or tryptophan, is missing, so a read error is likely. The rearrangement uses TRBV7-2 and TRBJ1-5; 8 bases are a match to TRBD1. Germline-derived CDR1 and CDR2 are SGHTA and FQGNSA. Trimming took 5 bases from V and 3 from J; bases not matched to a gene: 9. This CDR3 is built from 16 residues. CDR3 coding DNA: TGTGCCAGCAGCCCGACAGGGGTTGTCCCCAATCAGCCCCAGCATCTT. This codes for CASSPTGVVPNQPQHL.

The chain has TRBV5-1 and TRBJ2-3; TRBD1 matches at 9 bases. Germline V CDR1 and CDR2: SGHRS, YFSETQ. Trimming removed 4 bases from V and 0 bases from J; junction bases left unmatched: 18. The CDR3 sequence is 20 residues long. The CDR3 bases are TGCGCCAGCAGCCAGACCGGGACAGGGATTCCAACACAGAGCACAGATACGCAGTATTTT. Protein product: CASSQTGTGIPTQSTDTQYF.

This clonotype was seen only a few times. The rearrangement links TRBV7-2 to TRBJ2-7; 10 nucleotides line up with TRBD2. Germline assignment: CDR1 SGHTA and CDR2 FQGNSA. With 3 bases clipped from V and 4 bases from J, the junction kept 6 bases outside the gene matches. The CDR3 extends over 15 amino acids. The CDR3 is CASSFLAGARYEQYF. CDR3 bases: TGTGCCAGCAGCTTCCTAGCGGGAGCGAGATACGAGCAGTACTTC. Supplemented by reference TRBV7-2 and TRBJ2-7, the full variable domain reads GAGVSQSPSNKVTEKGKDVELRCDPISGHTALYWYRQSLGQGLEFLIYFQGNSAPDKSGLPSDRFSAERTGGSVSTLTIQRTQQEDSAVYLCASSFLAGARYEQYFGPGTRLTVT.

CDR3 loop: CASSKGRSFLYEQYV. The CDR3 nucleotides are TGTGCCAGCAGCAAGGGACGGTCCTTCCTTTACGAGCAGTACGTC. The V gene is TRBV7-8, the J gene TRBJ2-7; either TRBD1 or TRBD2 may fit D (5 bases each). This CDR3 contains 15 residues. Germline values: CDR1 SGHVS, CDR2 FQNEAQ. V dropped 5 bases and J dropped 4 bases, with 18 bases sitting between them.

J is TRBJ2-3 and V is TRBV11-2; 10 bases are shared with TRBD2. The germline gives CDR1 SGHAT, CDR2 FQNNGV. Unmatched junction bases numbered 7, after V lost 5 bases and J lost 2 bases. The CDR3 extends over 16 amino acids. Here the CDR3 DNA reads TGTGCCAGCAGCCCCCGGACTAGCGGCAACACAGATACGCAGTATTTT. Translating gives CASSPRTSGNTDTQYF.

The chain carries TRBV6-2 or TRBV6-3 and TRBJ2-5; D is perhaps TRBD1 or TRBD2 (5 bases each). CDR3 length: 15 residues. Trimming shortened V by 6 bases and J by 0 bases, and 14 bases separated the two germline ends. CDR1 is MNHEY, CDR2 SVGEGT, per germline. The CDR3 DNA reads as TGTGCCAGCAGCCAACGGGACCCAGACCAAGAGACCCAGTACTTC. Its protein is CASSQRDPDQETQYF.

This clonotype was seen many times. The CDR3 is CASSLAMGPTVGYTF. CDR3 sequence (DNA): TGTGCCAGCAGCTTAGCGATGGGGCCGACGGTGGGGTACACCTTC. This chain joins TRBV7-2 and TRBJ1-2, with D tentatively TRBD1 (5 bases). The V and J ends lost 0 bases and 11 bases respectively, with 19 bases between them. Germline lookup yields CDR1 SGHTA and CDR2 FQGNSA. The CDR3 is 15 amino acids.

The table lists this clonotype with many counts. The chain links TRBV7-3 to TRBJ2-2; no reliable D call. V lost 6 bases and J lost 4, with 12 bases in between. This CDR3 has 14 residues. Germline values: CDR1 SGHTA, CDR2 FQGTGA. The CDR3: CASSSGSFTGELFF. The CDR3 DNA is TGTGCCAGCAGTTCCGGGTCCTTCACCGGGGAGCTGTTTTTT.

The V and J genes are TRBV2 and TRBJ1-1; D is possibly TRBD1 (5 bases). CDR3 length: 14 amino acids. Trimming removed 3 bases from V and 5 bases from J, with 13 bases in between. CDR1 is SNHLY and CDR2 is FYNNEI in the germline V gene. In DNA form, the CDR3 reads TGTGCCAGCAGTGATTGGGGGAGGCAGACTGAAGCTTTCTTT. Translating gives CASSDWGRQTEAFF.

In this sample, this clonotype turned up a few times. V gene TRBV2 combines with J gene TRBJ2-5; 10 bases agree with TRBD2. J gave up 4 bases and V 4 bases, and 0 bases lay outside the gene matches. Germline CDR1 is SNHLY and CDR2 is FYNNEI. This CDR3 contains 13 residues. CDR3 residues: CASSGTSGETQYF. In nucleotides, the CDR3 is TGTGCCAGCAGTGGGACTAGCGGAGAGACCCAGTACTTC.

Many counts were recorded for this clonotype. The chain employs TRBV4-3 and TRBJ2-5, with 7 bases that match TRBD2. CDR3 length: 15 amino acids. V lost 2 bases to trimming and J lost 8 bases; unmatched junction nucleotides: 11. Germline-derived CDR1 and CDR2 are LGHNA and YSLEER. CDR3 nucleotide sequence: TGCGCCAGCAGCCAAATGAGGGACTATGGAGAAACCCAGTACTTC. Residues: CASSQMRDYGETQYF.

This sequence joins TRBV6-4 and TRBJ2-5; the match to TRBD2 covers 11 bases. Germline-derived CDR1 and CDR2 are MRHNA and SNTAGT. J lost 3 bases, V lost 0 bases, and 6 bases had no gene match. CDR3 length equals 17 residues. The CDR3 sequence: CASSDSTSGMREETQYF. The CDR3 DNA follows: TGTGCCAGCAGTGACTCGACTAGCGGGATGAGAGAAGAGACCCAGTACTTC.

V usage is TRBV12-3 or TRBV12-4 and J usage is TRBJ2-3; no clear D gene. The V end was cut by 4 bases, the J end by 5 bases, with 4 bases between. The CDR3 consists of 11 residues. CDR3 coding DNA: TGTGCCAGCAGTTGGGAAGATACGCAGTATTTT. It specifies CASSWEDTQYF.

This sequence joins TRBV6-5 and TRBJ1-5; 7 positions match TRBD1. CDR3 length: 15 amino acids. CDR1 is MNHEY, CDR2 SVGAGI, per germline. J lost 4 bases, V lost 6 bases, and 9 bases had no gene match. The CDR3 sequence is CASSRQGGWNQPQHF. The CDR3 DNA is TGTGCCAGCAGCCGACAGGGAGGATGGAATCAGCCCCAGCATTTT.